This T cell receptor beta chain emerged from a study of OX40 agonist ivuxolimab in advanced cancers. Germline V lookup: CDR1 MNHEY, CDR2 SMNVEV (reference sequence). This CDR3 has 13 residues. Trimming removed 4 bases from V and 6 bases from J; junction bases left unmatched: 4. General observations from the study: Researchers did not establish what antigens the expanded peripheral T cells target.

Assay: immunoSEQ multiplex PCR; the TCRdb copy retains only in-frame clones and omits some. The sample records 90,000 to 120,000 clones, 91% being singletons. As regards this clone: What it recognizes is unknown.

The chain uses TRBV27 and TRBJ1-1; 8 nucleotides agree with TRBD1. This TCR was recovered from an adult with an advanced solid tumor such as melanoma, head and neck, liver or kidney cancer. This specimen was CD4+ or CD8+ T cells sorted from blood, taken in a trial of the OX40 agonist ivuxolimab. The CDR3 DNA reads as TGTGCCAGCAGTTCACAGGGGGTCTCTGAAGCTTTCTTT. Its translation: CASSSQGVSEAFF.